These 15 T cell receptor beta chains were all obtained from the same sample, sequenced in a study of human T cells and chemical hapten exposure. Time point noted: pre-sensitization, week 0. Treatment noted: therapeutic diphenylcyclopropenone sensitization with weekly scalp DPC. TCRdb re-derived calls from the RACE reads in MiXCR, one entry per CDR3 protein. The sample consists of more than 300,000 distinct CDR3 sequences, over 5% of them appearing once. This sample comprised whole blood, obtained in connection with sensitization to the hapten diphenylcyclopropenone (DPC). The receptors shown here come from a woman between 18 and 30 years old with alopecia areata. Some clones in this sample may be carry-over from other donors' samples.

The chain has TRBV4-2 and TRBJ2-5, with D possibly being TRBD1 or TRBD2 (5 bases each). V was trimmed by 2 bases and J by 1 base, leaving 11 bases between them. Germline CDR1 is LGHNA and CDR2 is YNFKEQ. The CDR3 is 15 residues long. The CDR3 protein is CASSQFLGVQETQYF. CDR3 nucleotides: TGTGCCAGCAGCCAATTCTTGGGGGTCCAAGAGACCCAGTACTTC.

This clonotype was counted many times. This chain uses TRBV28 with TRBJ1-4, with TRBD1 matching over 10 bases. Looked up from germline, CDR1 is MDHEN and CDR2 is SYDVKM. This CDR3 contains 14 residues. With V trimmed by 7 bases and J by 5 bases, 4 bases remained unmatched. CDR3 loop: CASTTGQGNEKLFF. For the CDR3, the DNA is TGTGCCAGCACTACGGGACAGGGGAATGAAAAACTGTTTTTT.

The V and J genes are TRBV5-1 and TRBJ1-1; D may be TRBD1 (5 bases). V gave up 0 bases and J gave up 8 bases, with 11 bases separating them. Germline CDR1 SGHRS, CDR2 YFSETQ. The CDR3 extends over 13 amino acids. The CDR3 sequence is CASSLGGADEAFF. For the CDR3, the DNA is TGCGCCAGCAGCTTGGGCGGGGCAGACGAAGCTTTCTTT.

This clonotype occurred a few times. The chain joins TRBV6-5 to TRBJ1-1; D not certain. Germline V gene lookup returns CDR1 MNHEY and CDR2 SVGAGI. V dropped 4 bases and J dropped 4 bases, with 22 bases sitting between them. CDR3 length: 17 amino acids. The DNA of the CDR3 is TGTGCCAGCAGTTCCTGGGGATTTGGATTGCGGAGCACTGAAGCTTTCTTT. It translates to CASSSWGFGLRSTEAFF.

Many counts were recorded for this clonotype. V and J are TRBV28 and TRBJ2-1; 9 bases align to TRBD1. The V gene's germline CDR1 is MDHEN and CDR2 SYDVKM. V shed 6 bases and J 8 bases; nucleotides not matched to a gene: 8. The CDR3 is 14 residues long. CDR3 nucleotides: TGTGCCAGCAGGTGGGACAGGGAAGTGGATGAGCAGTTCTTC. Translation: CASRWDREVDEQFF.

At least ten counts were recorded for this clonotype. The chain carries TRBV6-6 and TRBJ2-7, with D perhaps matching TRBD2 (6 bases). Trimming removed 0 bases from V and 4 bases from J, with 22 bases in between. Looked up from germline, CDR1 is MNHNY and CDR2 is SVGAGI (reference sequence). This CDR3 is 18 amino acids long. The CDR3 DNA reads TGTGCCAGCAGTTACTCGGGGAGACTCGGGGGATCGGTTTACGAGCAGTACTTC. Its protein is CASSYSGRLGGSVYEQYF.

The CDR3 nucleotides are TGTGCCAGCAGCTTATACAAAGCGGGGGGAGATACGCAGTATTTT. Protein sequence: CASSLYKAGGDTQYF. V gene TRBV7-2 combines with J gene TRBJ2-3, with 9 positions matching TRBD2. The CDR3 has 15 residues. J lost 5 bases, V lost 2 bases, and 5 bases had no gene match. Germline V gene sequence: CDR1 SGHTA, CDR2 FQGNSA.

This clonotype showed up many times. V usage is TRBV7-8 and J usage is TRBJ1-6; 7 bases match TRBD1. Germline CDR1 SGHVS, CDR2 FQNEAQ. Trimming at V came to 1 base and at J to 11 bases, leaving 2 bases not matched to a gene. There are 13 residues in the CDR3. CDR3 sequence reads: CASSLGQGPPLHF. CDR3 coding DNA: TGTGCCAGCAGCTTAGGACAGGGTCCACCCCTCCACTTT.

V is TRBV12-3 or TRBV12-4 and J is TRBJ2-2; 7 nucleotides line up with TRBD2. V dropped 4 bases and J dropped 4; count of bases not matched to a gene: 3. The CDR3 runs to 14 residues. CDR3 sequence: CASSSGGGTGELFF. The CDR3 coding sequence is TGTGCCAGCAGTTCAGGCGGGGGCACCGGGGAGCTGTTTTTT.

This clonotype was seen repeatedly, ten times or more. The CDR3 DNA reads TGTGCCAGCAGTCCACTACAACAGCCCCAGCATTTT. Protein sequence: CASSPLQQPQHF. V and J are TRBV28 and TRBJ1-5, with D unresolved. CDR1 and CDR2 (germline): MDHEN, SYDVKM. The CDR3 consists of 12 residues. V was pared by 5 bases and J by 7 bases, with 9 bases between.

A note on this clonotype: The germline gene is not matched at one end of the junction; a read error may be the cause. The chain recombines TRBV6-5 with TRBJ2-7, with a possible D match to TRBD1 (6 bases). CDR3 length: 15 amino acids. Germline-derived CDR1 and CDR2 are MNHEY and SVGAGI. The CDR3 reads CAISYRPGTNDEQYF. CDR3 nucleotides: TGTGCCATCAGTTACCGGCCCGGGACAAACGACGAGCAGTACTTC.

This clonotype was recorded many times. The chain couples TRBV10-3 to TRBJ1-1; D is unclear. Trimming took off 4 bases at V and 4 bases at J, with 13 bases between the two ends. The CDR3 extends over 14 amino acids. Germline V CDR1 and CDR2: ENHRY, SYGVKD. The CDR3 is CAISGLERGTEAFF. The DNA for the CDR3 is TGTGCCATCAGTGGTTTAGAGCGGGGCACTGAAGCTTTCTTT.

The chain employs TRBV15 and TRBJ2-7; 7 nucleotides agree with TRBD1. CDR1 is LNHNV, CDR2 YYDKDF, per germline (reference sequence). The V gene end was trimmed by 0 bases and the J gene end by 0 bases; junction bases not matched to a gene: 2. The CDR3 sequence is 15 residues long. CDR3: CATSREQGFSYEQYF. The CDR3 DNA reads TGTGCCACCAGCAGAGAACAGGGGTTCTCCTACGAGCAGTACTTC.

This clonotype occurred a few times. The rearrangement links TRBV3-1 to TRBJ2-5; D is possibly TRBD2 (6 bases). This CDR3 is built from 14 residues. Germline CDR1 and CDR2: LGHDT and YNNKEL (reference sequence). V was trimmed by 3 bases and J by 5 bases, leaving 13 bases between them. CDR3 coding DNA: TGTGCCAGCAGCCACGCGGGGTCTGTTGAGACCCAGTACTTC. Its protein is CASSHAGSVETQYF.

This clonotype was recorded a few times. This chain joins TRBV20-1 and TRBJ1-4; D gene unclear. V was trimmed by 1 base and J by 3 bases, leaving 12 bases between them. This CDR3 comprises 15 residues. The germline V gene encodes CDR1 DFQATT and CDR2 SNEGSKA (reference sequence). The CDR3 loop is CSARAPTEANEKLFF. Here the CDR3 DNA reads TGCAGTGCTAGAGCTCCGACCGAGGCTAATGAAAAACTGTTTTTT.